Listed below are T cell receptor beta chains from one sample, sequenced in a study of T cell changes during pregnancy in multiple sclerosis. The data were produced by immunoSEQ multiplex PCR, yet TCRdb's version contains in-frame clones alone and is incomplete. The table lists tens of thousands of clones, 88% of them singletons, with under 2% in the top ten. This specimen consisted of peripheral blood, obtained in the first trimester of pregnancy. These receptors were collected from a female donor with multiple sclerosis, enrolled in a pregnancy study. Each CDR3 is given with its conserved first and last residue. A D gene is named only where the DNA matches it firmly. Not all rows give a size; the values are once, few, many and, for expanded clones, a class.

v_gene	j_gene	len	d_gene	abundance	CDR3aa	CDR3nt
TRBV20-1	TRBJ1-1	11	-	-	CSAIPVTEAFF	TGCAGTGCTATACCGGTGACTGAAGCTTTCTTT
TRBV7-9	TRBJ2-7	14	TRBD2	-	CASSWASGTYEQYF	TGTGCCAGCAGCTGGGCTAGCGGGACCTACGAGCAGTACTTC
TRBV6-6	TRBJ1-1	13	-	few	CASIGRGYTEAFF	TGTGCCAGCATAGGCAGGGGATATACTGAAGCTTTCTTT
TRBV7-9	TRBJ1-4	15	TRBD1	-	CASSSGTGGNEKLFF	TGTGCCAGCAGCTCCGGGACAGGGGGTAATGAAAAACTGTTTTTT
TRBV4-2	TRBJ1-3	16	-	once	CASSQPSGTTGNTIYF	TGTGCCAGCAGCCAACCATCCGGGACAACTGGAAACACCATATATTTT
TRBV5-1	TRBJ1-4	18	TRBD1	-	CASSWTDLSGTGNEKLFF	TGCGCCAGCAGCTGGACCGACTTATCCGGGACAGGAAATGAAAAACTGTTTTTT
TRBV28	TRBJ1-4	17	-	-	CASRGGATGATNEKLFF	TGTGCCAGCAGGGGGGGGGCTACCGGCGCGACTAATGAAAAACTGTTTTTT
TRBV5-1	TRBJ1-1	13	-	-	CASSFRSNTEAFF	TGCGCCAGCAGCTTTCGGTCGAACACTGAAGCTTTCTTT
TRBV7-7	TRBJ2-5	16	TRBD2	-	CASSLGGLAYVETQYF	TGTGCCAGCAGCTTAGGTGGACTAGCGTATGTCGAGACCCAGTACTTC
TRBV7-2	TRBJ2-1	14	-	-	CASSFLSSYNEQFF	TGTGCCAGCAGCTTTTTGAGCTCCTACAATGAGCAGTTCTTC
TRBV6-6	TRBJ1-1	13	-	-	CASSRGTNTEAFF	TGTGCCAGCAGTCGCGGGACGAACACTGAAGCTTTCTTT
TRBV7-9	TRBJ2-3	16	TRBD2	-	CASSKRLAKVTDTQYF	TGTGCCAGCAGCAAAAGACTAGCGAAAGTCACAGATACGCAGTATTTT
TRBV5-1	TRBJ1-2	13	-	few	CASSLAQVGGYTF	TGCGCCAGCAGCTTGGCGCAGGTCGGCGGCTACACCTTC
TRBV5-4	TRBJ2-2	17	TRBD2	few	CASSQGLAGQNTGELFF	TGTGCCAGCAGTCAGGGACTAGCGGGACAGAACACCGGGGAGCTGTTTTTT
TRBV28	TRBJ2-3	15	-	-	CASHTIKSSTDTQYF	TGTGCCAGCCACACAATCAAGTCGAGCACAGATACGCAGTATTTT
TRBV11-2	TRBJ2-3	15	TRBD2	-	CASSLNGRELDTQYF	TGTGCCAGCAGCTTAAACGGGCGGGAGTTAGATACGCAGTATTTT
TRBV11-2	TRBJ2-7	13	-	-	CASGMGPGYEQYF	TGTGCCAGCGGGATGGGGCCAGGGTACGAGCAGTACTTC
TRBV2	TRBJ2-3	12	-	-	CASSEGRDTQYF	TGTGCCAGCAGTGAAGGGAGGGATACGCAGTATTTT
TRBV7-9	TRBJ1-1	10	-	-	CASSAGEAFF	TGTGCCAGCAGCGCAGGGGAAGCTTTCTTT
TRBV7-2	TRBJ2-4	18	-	-	CASSYEGAARRGKNIQYF	TGTGCCAGCAGCTACGAAGGGGCGGCTAGGCGGGGCAAAAACATTCAGTACTTC
TRBV10-3	TRBJ2-7	13	TRBD1	-	CAITRGQGGEQYF	TGTGCCATCACCAGGGGACAGGGCGGCGAGCAGTACTTC
TRBV27	TRBJ1-2	12	-	many	CASSLQGYGYTF	TGTGCCAGCAGTTTACAGGGTTATGGCTACACCTTC
TRBV19	TRBJ2-2	13	-	-	CATRDTPRGELFF	TGTGCCACCAGGGACACTCCCAGGGGGGAGCTGTTTTTT
TRBV6-6	TRBJ2-3	14	TRBD2	-	CAIHSGYRRDTQYF	TGTGCCATCCATAGCGGGTATAGAAGAGATACGCAGTATTTT
TRBV5-5	TRBJ2-5	15	-	-	CASSFLQDLQETQYF	TGTGCCAGCAGCTTCTTACAGGATCTCCAAGAGACCCAGTACTTC
TRBV28	TRBJ2-3	15	TRBD2	-	CASAASGTSTDTQYF	TGTGCCAGCGCGGCTAGCGGGACAAGCACAGATACGCAGTATTTT
TRBV9	TRBJ1-2	16	TRBD1	-	CASSGTGAKSNYGYTF	TGTGCCAGCAGCGGGACAGGGGCGAAGTCTAACTATGGCTACACCTTC
TRBV4-2	TRBJ1-5	16	TRBD1	-	CASSPGQGLLNQPQHF	TGTGCCAGCAGCCCAGGACAGGGGCTTTTAAATCAGCCCCAGCATTTT
TRBV11-2	TRBJ1-1	14	TRBD1	-	CASSRTDRGTEAFF	TGTGCCAGCAGCCGTACGGACAGGGGCACTGAAGCTTTCTTT
TRBV28	TRBJ2-7	15	-	-	CASSSGQFFSYEQYF	TGTGCCAGCAGTTCAGGACAGTTCTTCTCCTACGAGCAGTACTTC
TRBV7-9	TRBJ2-1	16	TRBD1	-	CASSLGQGAFGYEQFF	TGTGCCAGCAGCTTAGGACAGGGGGCTTTCGGTTATGAGCAGTTCTTC
TRBV4-1	TRBJ2-7	15	TRBD2	-	CASSPLAGVTYEQYF	TGCGCCAGCAGCCCACTAGCGGGAGTGACCTACGAGCAGTACTTC
TRBV4-1	TRBJ2-1	15	-	-	CASSQADGVYNEQFF	TGCGCCAGCAGCCAAGCGGACGGGGTCTACAATGAGCAGTTCTTC
TRBV28	TRBJ1-5	14	-	-	CASAILTVNQPQHF	TGTGCCAGCGCAATCCTGACAGTCAATCAGCCCCAGCATTTT
TRBV6-5	TRBJ1-5	15	TRBD1	-	CASSPYRGSNQPQHF	TGTGCCAGCAGTCCCTACAGGGGTAGCAATCAGCCCCAGCATTTT
TRBV19	TRBJ2-3	15	TRBD2	-	CASSGLAGGTDTQYF	TGTGCCAGTAGTGGACTAGCGGGAGGGACAGATACGCAGTATTTT
TRBV4-2	TRBJ2-2	14	TRBD2	-	CASSHPAAGGKLFF	TGTGCCAGCAGCCATCCGGCGGCGGGAGGGAAGCTGTTTTTT
TRBV6-6	TRBJ2-7	12	-	few	CASSNTDYEQYF	TGTGCCAGCAGCAATACAGACTACGAGCAGTACTTC
TRBV2	TRBJ1-1	13	-	-	CASSPKGRGEAFF	TGTGCCAGCAGCCCCAAGGGGAGGGGTGAAGCTTTCTTT
TRBV29-1	TRBJ1-1	13	TRBD1	-	CSAGTGGYAEAFF	TGCAGCGCGGGGACAGGGGGCTACGCTGAAGCTTTCTTT
TRBV7-9	TRBJ2-3	17	TRBD1	once	CASSLGLRDRDTDTQYF	TGTGCCAGCAGCTTAGGATTAAGGGACAGGGACACAGATACGCAGTATTTT
TRBV28	TRBJ2-7	13	TRBD1	-	CASSPGQTYEQYF	TGTGCCAGCAGTCCGGGACAGACCTACGAGCAGTACTTC
TRBV5-6	TRBJ2-5	16	TRBD2	-	CASSDLRTSGRQTQYF	TGTGCCAGCAGCGATCTTAGGACTAGCGGGAGACAGACCCAGTACTTC
TRBV11-2	TRBJ2-3	15	-	once	CASTSLGDITDTQYF	TGTGCCAGCACCTCCTTGGGGGACATAACAGATACGCAGTATTTT
TRBV28	TRBJ1-3	17	TRBD1	-	CASSGQGADSSGNTIYF	TGTGCCAGCAGCGGACAGGGGGCTGATAGCTCTGGAAACACCATATATTTT
TRBV10-2	TRBJ2-5	13	TRBD2	-	CASKKRDLGTQYF	TGCGCCAGCAAGAAGCGGGATCTAGGGACCCAGTACTTC
TRBV18	TRBJ2-3	12	-	-	CASSPSSDTQYF	TGTGCCAGCTCACCTTCTAGCGATACGCAGTATTTT
TRBV7-2	TRBJ2-5	14	-	once	CASSSDYAGETQYF	TGTGCCAGCAGCTCGGACTATGCGGGGGAGACCCAGTACTTC
TRBV5-1	TRBJ1-2	14	TRBD1	-	CASSLRGLDYGYTF	TGCGCCAGCAGCTTGAGGGGGCTAGACTATGGCTACACCTTC
TRBV19	TRBJ1-2	17	TRBD1	-	CASTTPATGTGNYGYTF	TGTGCCAGTACCACACCCGCTACCGGGACAGGGAACTATGGCTACACCTTC
TRBV11-3	TRBJ2-1	12	-	once	CASGARMSEQFF	TGTGCCAGCGGTGCTAGGATGTCTGAGCAGTTCTTC
TRBV5-1	TRBJ1-1	12	-	once	CASSSMNTEAFF	TGCGCCAGCAGCAGCATGAACACTGAAGCTTTCTTT
TRBV28	TRBJ2-5	13	-	-	CASSSAGEETQYF	TGTGCCAGCAGTTCGGCCGGGGAAGAGACCCAGTACTTC
TRBV27	TRBJ2-1	16	-	-	CASSLSVGEHDNEQFF	TGTGCCAGCAGTTTATCTGTGGGAGAGCACGACAATGAGCAGTTCTTC